This paragraph covers one T cell receptor beta chain sequence. The V and J ends lost 3 bases and 0 bases, in that order; junction bases with no gene match: 5. This CDR3 is 16 amino acids long. The germline V gene encodes CDR1 LGHDT and CDR2 YNNKEL (reference sequence). Authors' methods: By means of reference gene primer amplification, nucleated cell counts were estimated. Using immunoSEQ multiplex PCR, the repertoire was profiled, and TCRdb retains in-frame clones only, with some absent. That table furnishes V, J and clone size, whereas the DNA furnished D and trimming. The sample consists of around 180,000 clones, about 88% of them appearing once. This entry belongs to a study of blood T cell repertoires in COVID-19. At the level of the study: The United States, Italy and Spain were the sources of the acute and convalescent COVID-19 samples.

The study drew participants aged about 18 to 89 years from 20 to 30 US areas. In assigning cohorts, the study relied on participant-reported clinical history. Input material: PBMCs or T cells enriched from blood (not recorded which). The sequence was collected from a woman aged 40 to 55 with acute COVID-19. The genes are TRBV3-1 (or the pseudogene TRBV3-2) and TRBJ2-3, with 8 bases identical to TRBD1. CDR3 DNA sequence: TGTGCCAGCAGCCAGGCAGGGGGCGGCAGCACAGATACGCAGTATTTT. Translated: CASSQAGGGSTDTQYF.